What follows are 11 T cell receptor beta chains derived from one specimen sequenced in a study of OX40 agonist ivuxolimab in advanced cancers. Libraries were prepared by immunoSEQ multiplex PCR; TCRdb keeps only in-frame clonotypes and omits some of them. The table has tens of thousands of clones, approximately 86% seen once; the top ten hold around 3%. The sequencing here drew on CD4+ or CD8+ T cells sorted from blood, taken in a trial of the OX40 agonist ivuxolimab. These receptors came from an adult with an advanced solid tumor such as melanoma, head and neck, liver or kidney cancer.

This clone was seen just once. The chain uses TRBV6-6 and TRBJ1-2; D unclear. Germline V gives CDR1 MNHNY, CDR2 SVGAGI (reference sequence). This CDR3 region has 11 residues. V was shortened by 5 bases and J by 6 bases, with 7 bases between the two germline ends. The CDR3 region is CASSPEHGYTF. The CDR3 nucleotides read TGTGCCAGCAGTCCGGAGCATGGCTACACCTTC.

This chain uses TRBV2 with TRBJ2-2; D is ambiguous. Germline CDR1 and CDR2: SNHLY and FYNNEI. The CDR3 sequence is 12 residues long. V dropped 7 bases and J dropped 0 bases, with 3 bases sitting between them. This CDR3 is CASKPNTGELFF. In DNA form, the CDR3 reads TGTGCCAGCAAGCCGAACACCGGGGAGCTGTTTTTT. Full variable domain (rest looked up from reference TRBV2 and TRBJ2-2): EPEVTQTPSHQVTQMGQEVILRCVPISNHLYFYWYRQILGQKVEFLVSFYNNEISEKSEIFDDQFSVERPDGSNFTLKIRSTKLEDSAMYFCASKPNTGELFFGEGSRLTVL.

This chain links TRBV12-5 with TRBJ2-1; 8 positions match TRBD1. The CDR3 contains 13 residues. The germline V gene encodes CDR1 LGHNT and CDR2 FRNRAP. V dropped 1 base and J dropped 8; count of bases not matched to a gene: 1. The CDR3 DNA follows: TGTGCTAGTGGTTTGGAGACAGGGGATGAGCAGTTCTTC. Residues: CASGLETGDEQFF.

This clone was found once. The chain recombines TRBV5-5 with TRBJ2-4; tentatively, D is TRBD2 (6 bases). Germline-derived CDR1 and CDR2 are SGHKS and YYEKEE (reference sequence). V lost 4 bases and J lost 1, with 15 bases in between. The CDR3 loop spans 16 amino acids. The CDR3 region has the DNA TGTGCCAGCAGCGCCCTGGGGAGCGGGGCCAAAAACATTCAGTACTTC. Protein: CASSALGSGAKNIQYF.

The rearrangement joins TRBV11-2 to TRBJ1-3; D gene uncertain. This CDR3 has 15 residues. Germline V gene sequence: CDR1 SGHAT, CDR2 FQNNGV. Trimming pared 5 bases from V and 0 bases from J, leaving 11 bases between. The CDR3 nucleotides read TGTGCCAGCAGCCCCGACACCAGCTCTGGAAACACCATATATTTT. This encodes CASSPDTSSGNTIYF.

The chain uses TRBV5-5 and TRBJ2-7, with D maybe TRBD1 (7 bases). The CDR3 covers 14 residues. Trimming took 4 bases from V and 2 from J, leaving 13 bases between them. Germline V gives CDR1 SGHKS, CDR2 YYEKEE (reference sequence). The CDR3 spells CASSPGGQPYEQYF. In DNA, the CDR3 is TGTGCCAGCAGCCCAGGGGGGCAACCCTACGAGCAGTACTTC.

This clone was counted a few times. The chain has TRBV28 and TRBJ2-7; 7 bases map to TRBD1. The junction had 11 bases not matched to a gene; V was cut back by 6 bases and J by 3 bases. The germline CDR1 and CDR2 sequences are MDHEN and SYDVKM. This CDR3 contains 15 residues. The DNA of the CDR3 is TGTGCCAGCAGGGACTCCGGGACAGAGAACTACGAGCAGTACTTC. Residues: CASRDSGTENYEQYF.

The sample holds one count of this clone. The chain is built from TRBV10-3 and TRBJ1-6; D is perhaps TRBD1 (5 bases). This CDR3 contains 12 residues. V was clipped by 4 bases and J by 10 bases, with 8 bases between them. In germline, CDR1 is ENHRY, CDR2 SYGVKD. DNA of the CDR3: TGTGCCATCAGTGGGGGGGGGTCACCCCTCCACTTT. Protein: CAISGGGSPLHF.

The gene calls are TRBV6-1 and TRBJ1-2, with a weak D call TRBD1 (5 bases). CDR3 length: 14 amino acids. Deletions cut 6 bases from V and 4 bases from J, with 15 bases between. Germline V gene data show CDR1 as MNHNS and CDR2 as SASEGT. CDR3 nucleotide sequence: TGTGCCAGCAGGGGGCAGAGGTTTACCTATGGCTACACCTTC. Translating gives CASRGQRFTYGYTF.

The chain is built from TRBV5-1 and TRBJ1-5; 8 bases line up with TRBD1. The CDR3 covers 15 residues. V shed 4 bases, J shed 3 bases, and the junction held 6 bases outside the gene matches. The germline V gene has CDR1 SGHRS and CDR2 YFSETQ. The CDR3 here is CASSPTGEFNQPQHF. Written as DNA, the CDR3 is TGCGCCAGCAGCCCGACAGGGGAGTTCAATCAGCCCCAGCATTTT.

This chain joins TRBV6-1 and TRBJ1-6; 7 bases align to TRBD1. Germline V gives CDR1 MNHNS, CDR2 SASEGT. This CDR3 is 14 amino acids long. The ends lost 8 bases at V and 6 bases at J; junction bases unmatched: 7. CDR3 DNA: TGTGCCAGCTACCCGGGACAGACTAATTCACCCCTCCACTTT. It codes for CASYPGQTNSPLHF.